This entry lists 12 T cell receptor beta chains sequenced from one sample in a study of T-cell reconstitution after alpha-beta-depleted transplantation in children. Unique molecular identifiers were used to barcode this TCRbeta library. TCRdb used MiXCR to reprocess the PCR reads, holding one entry per CDR3 protein. The sample has more than 400,000 distinct CDR3 sequences, around two fifths seen once; the top ten hold under 35%. This material consisted of PBMCs, taken before TCRalphabeta/CD19-depleted stem cell transplant. These TCRs come from a girl aged 2 to 10 with aplastic anemia, due to receive a stem cell transplant.

V gene TRBV7-8 combines with J gene TRBJ2-3, with 7 bases identical to TRBD2. The CDR3 is made up of 16 amino acids. Trimming removed 5 bases from V and 5 bases from J; junction bases left unmatched: 13. Germline V gene lookup returns CDR1 SGHVS and CDR2 FQNEAQ. This CDR3 is CASSPMRGSLGDTQYF. Here the CDR3 DNA reads TGTGCCAGCAGCCCCATGCGGGGGTCCCTGGGAGATACGCAGTATTTT.

This clonotype was observed a handful of times. V and J are TRBV5-4 and TRBJ1-2, with TRBD1 identical over 7 bases. Trimming removed 1 base from V and 7 bases from J; junction bases left unmatched: 10. Germline CDR1 SGHNT, CDR2 YYREEE (reference sequence). CDR3 length: 15 amino acids. DNA for the CDR3: TGTGCCAGCAGCTTGCCCAACGACAGGGAAGGTGGCTACACCTTC. It is translated as CASSLPNDREGGYTF.

CDR3 protein: CSAPEPGPKRTQYF. CDR3 coding DNA: TGCAGTGCGCCCGAACCGGGCCCCAAGAGGACCCAGTACTTC. The genes are TRBV20-1 and TRBJ2-5; no reliable D call. Germline CDR1 is DFQATT and CDR2 is SNEGSKA (reference sequence). V lost 6 bases and J lost 7, with 21 bases in between. This CDR3 is 14 amino acids long.

The chain uses TRBV6-5 and TRBJ2-1; D remains unclear. The V end was cut by 2 bases, the J end by 5 bases, with 10 bases between. CDR1 is MNHEY, CDR2 SVGAGI, per germline. CDR3 length: 14 residues. This CDR3 reads CASSYHLTDNEQFF. As DNA, the CDR3 is TGTGCCAGCAGTTACCATCTAACAGACAATGAGCAGTTCTTC.

As DNA, the CDR3 is TGTGCCAGCAGACCCAACCGGGAAGGGAGGACTGAAGCTTTCTTT. Residues: CASRPNREGRTEAFF. The chain couples TRBV6-1 to TRBJ1-1; D is unclear. Trimming removed 6 bases at V and 5 bases at J, with 19 bases between. Per germline, CDR1 MNHNS and CDR2 SASEGT. This CDR3 is 15 amino acids long.

This clonotype was recorded at least ten times. The chain couples TRBV5-6 to TRBJ2-5; 12 bases agree with TRBD2. Germline CDR1 is SGHDT and CDR2 is YYEEEE. The CDR3 runs to 16 residues. V was pared by 4 bases and J by 2 bases, with 6 bases of the junction left unmatched. CDR3 sequence: CASSLGLAGLQETQYF. The CDR3 DNA reads as TGTGCCAGCAGCCTCGGACTAGCGGGACTGCAAGAGACCCAGTACTTC.

CDR3 amino acids: CSAPLAGGADTQYF. CDR3 bases: TGCAGTGCCCCACTAGCGGGGGGGGCAGATACGCAGTATTTT. This sequence joins TRBV20-1 and TRBJ2-3, with 13 bases matching TRBD2. CDR1 DFQATT and CDR2 SNEGSKA come from the germline V gene (reference sequence). The CDR3 has 14 residues. J was trimmed by 4 bases and V by 6 bases; bases with no gene match: 4.

The V and J genes are TRBV20-1 and TRBJ2-7, with 12 positions matching TRBD2. Germline V CDR1 and CDR2: DFQATT, SNEGSKA (reference sequence). This CDR3 region has 17 residues. With V trimmed by 0 bases and J by 3 bases, 9 bases remained unmatched. CDR3 DNA: TGCAGTGCTAGAGATCTCCGAGCGACTAGCGGGAGCTACGAGCAGTACTTC. Protein product: CSARDLRATSGSYEQYF.

The V gene is TRBV20-1, the J gene TRBJ2-1; 12 bases match TRBD2. This CDR3 spans 15 amino acids. Germline V CDR1 and CDR2: DFQATT, SNEGSKA (reference sequence). J lost 6 bases, V lost 3 bases, and 6 bases had no gene match. The CDR3 DNA reads TGCAGTGCTAGGCGACTAGCGGGAGTTGGCAATGAGCAGTTCTTC. Its translation is CSARRLAGVGNEQFF.

In nucleotides, the CDR3 is TGCAGCGGATCACAGGGTGCAGATACGCAGTATTTT. Protein sequence: CSGSQGADTQYF. The chain recombines TRBV29-1 with TRBJ2-3, with D perhaps TRBD1 (6 bases). CDR1 is SQVTM and CDR2 is ANQGSEA in the germline V gene. V was trimmed by 7 bases and J by 4 bases, leaving 12 bases between them. This CDR3 has 12 residues.

The genes are TRBV10-3 and TRBJ2-3; D may be TRBD2 (5 bases). The germline gives CDR1 ENHRY, CDR2 SYGVKD. Trimming took off 9 bases at V and 3 bases at J, with 19 bases between the two ends. This CDR3 contains 15 residues. The CDR3 DNA sequence: TGTGCCATTAAGACTTTTGAGGGCGGTACAGATACGCAGTATTTT. Its translation is CAIKTFEGGTDTQYF.

The chain combines TRBV4-1 with TRBJ2-5, with TRBD1 matching over 10 bases. The CDR3 is 16 amino acids. Losses at the gene ends were 5 bases for V and 5 bases for J; bases not matched to a gene: 11. Germline values: CDR1 MGHRA, CDR2 YSYEKL. The CDR3 DNA reads TGCGCCAGCAGCGCTATGCCCGGGACAGGGGACGAGACCCAGTACTTC. Translation: CASSAMPGTGDETQYF.